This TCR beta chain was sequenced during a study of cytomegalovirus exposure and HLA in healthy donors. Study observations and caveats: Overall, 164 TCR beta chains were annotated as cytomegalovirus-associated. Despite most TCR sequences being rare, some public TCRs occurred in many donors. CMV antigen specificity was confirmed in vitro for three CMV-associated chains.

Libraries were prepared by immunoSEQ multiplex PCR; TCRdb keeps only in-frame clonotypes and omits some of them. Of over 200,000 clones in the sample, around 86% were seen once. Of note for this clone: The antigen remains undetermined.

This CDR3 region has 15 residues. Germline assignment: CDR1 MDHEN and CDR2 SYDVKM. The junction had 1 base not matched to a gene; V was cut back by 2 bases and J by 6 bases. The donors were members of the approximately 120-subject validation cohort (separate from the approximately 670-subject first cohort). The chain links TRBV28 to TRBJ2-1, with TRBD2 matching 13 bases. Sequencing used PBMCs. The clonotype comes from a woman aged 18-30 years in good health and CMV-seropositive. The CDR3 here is CASSLRTSGSNEQFF. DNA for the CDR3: TGTGCCAGCAGTTTAAGGACTAGCGGGAGCAATGAGCAGTTCTTC.